The T cell receptor beta chain under discussion was sequenced for a study of cytomegalovirus exposure and HLA in healthy donors. Findings and limits, study-wide: Researchers catalogued 150 or so TCR beta chains as cytomegalovirus-associated.

Worth noting for this clone: Its antigen is not identified.

The CDR3 has 14 residues. The germline gives CDR1 MNHEY, CDR2 SVGAGI. V lost 5 bases and J 4 bases, leaving 14 bases between the germline ends. PCR used 60 Vbeta primers and 13 Jbeta primers. Only in-frame clones appear in the TCRdb table, and some are missing; sequencing was by immunoSEQ multiplex PCR. The repertoire holds about 110,000 clones, with 69% as singletons. Sequencing used PBMCs. The sequence derives from an older woman in good health and CMV-seropositive. The gene calls are TRBV6-5 and TRBJ1-2, with TRBD1 as a possible D gene (5 bases). Here the CDR3 reads CASSGGLGPYGYTF. For the CDR3, the DNA is TGTGCCAGCAGTGGGGGACTCGGCCCCTATGGCTACACCTTC.